The clone carrying this T cell receptor beta chain was seen just once. The antigen remains unidentified. The data derive from a study of neoadjuvant nivolumab and ipilimumab in lung cancer. Study-wide points: Pretherapy blood TCR richness correlated positively with resected tumor richness.

Here immunoSEQ multiplex PCR was the method, and the copy in TCRdb shows in-frame clones only, minus some. Altogether tens of thousands of clones are present, about 89% being singletons, with the ten largest covering around 3.6%. The V gene's germline CDR1 is SGDLS and CDR2 YYNGEE. The CDR3 runs to 17 residues. Trimming cost V 4 bases and J 1 base; bases outside gene matches: 11. Sequencing was performed on blood, taken before neoadjuvant nivolumab, alone or with ipilimumab. The chain recombines TRBV9 with TRBJ2-5, with 9 bases identical to TRBD1. This TCR was sampled from an adult with non-small cell lung cancer. Some clones in this sample may be carry-over from other donors' samples. DNA of the CDR3: TGTGCCAGCAGCATGGGGACGACAGGGGGAATCCAAGAGACCCAGTACTTC. Translation gives CASSMGTTGGIQETQYF.